This T cell receptor beta chain was recorded in a study of immune cell composition in non-small cell lung cancer. Study information: Lung adenocarcinoma or squamous carcinoma made up most tumours. Study-wide findings and caveats: Shared sequences between tumour-reactive and dominant in vivo clones were not proven. Tumour-associated clones >0.5% occurred in 30% to 35% of adenocarcinomas, under 85% of squamous.

Turning to this clone: As yet, its antigen is unknown.

Normal lung was taken at the farthest possible site, at least 3 cm from tumour. Sequencing was performed with immunoSEQ multiplex PCR; in TCRdb, only in-frame clones are kept and a portion is missing. The repertoire holds 2,800 or so clones, with over 65% as singletons. Input material: non-adjacent lung tissue. The TCR sequence derives from a human donor with non-small cell lung cancer.

The DNA for the CDR3 is TGTGCCATCAGTTATACCCTAACAGGGGACACTGAAGCTTTCTTT. As protein: CAISYTLTGDTEAFF. The rearrangement uses TRBV10-3 and TRBJ1-1; 7 nucleotides line up with TRBD1. Germline-derived CDR1 and CDR2 are ENHRY and SYGVKD. V lost 5 bases, J lost 3 bases, and 9 bases stayed unmatched. The CDR3 totals 15 residues.